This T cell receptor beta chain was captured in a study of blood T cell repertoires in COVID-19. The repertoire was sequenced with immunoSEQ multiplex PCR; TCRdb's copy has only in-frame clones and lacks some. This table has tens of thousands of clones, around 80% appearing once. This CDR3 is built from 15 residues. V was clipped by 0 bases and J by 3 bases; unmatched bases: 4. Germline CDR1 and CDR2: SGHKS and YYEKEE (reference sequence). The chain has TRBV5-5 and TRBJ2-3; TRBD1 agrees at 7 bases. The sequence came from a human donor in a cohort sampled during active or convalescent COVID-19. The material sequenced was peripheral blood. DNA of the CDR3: TGTGCCAGCAGCTTGGGACAGGGTATTACAGATACGCAGTATTTT. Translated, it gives CASSLGQGITDTQYF.